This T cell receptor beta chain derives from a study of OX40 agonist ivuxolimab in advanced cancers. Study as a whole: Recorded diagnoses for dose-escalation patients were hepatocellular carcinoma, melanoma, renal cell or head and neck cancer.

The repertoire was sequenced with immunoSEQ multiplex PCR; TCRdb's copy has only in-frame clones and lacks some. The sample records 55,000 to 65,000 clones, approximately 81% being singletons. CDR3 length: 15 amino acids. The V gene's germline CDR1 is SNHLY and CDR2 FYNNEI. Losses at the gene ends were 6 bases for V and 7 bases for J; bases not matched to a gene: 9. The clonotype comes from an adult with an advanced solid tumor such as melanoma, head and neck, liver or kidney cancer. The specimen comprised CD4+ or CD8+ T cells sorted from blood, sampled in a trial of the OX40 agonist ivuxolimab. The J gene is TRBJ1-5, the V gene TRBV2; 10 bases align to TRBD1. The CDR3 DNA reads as TGTGCCAGCAGGGCCGAGACAGGGGGCCGCCAGCCCCAGCATTTT. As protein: CASRAETGGRQPQHF.